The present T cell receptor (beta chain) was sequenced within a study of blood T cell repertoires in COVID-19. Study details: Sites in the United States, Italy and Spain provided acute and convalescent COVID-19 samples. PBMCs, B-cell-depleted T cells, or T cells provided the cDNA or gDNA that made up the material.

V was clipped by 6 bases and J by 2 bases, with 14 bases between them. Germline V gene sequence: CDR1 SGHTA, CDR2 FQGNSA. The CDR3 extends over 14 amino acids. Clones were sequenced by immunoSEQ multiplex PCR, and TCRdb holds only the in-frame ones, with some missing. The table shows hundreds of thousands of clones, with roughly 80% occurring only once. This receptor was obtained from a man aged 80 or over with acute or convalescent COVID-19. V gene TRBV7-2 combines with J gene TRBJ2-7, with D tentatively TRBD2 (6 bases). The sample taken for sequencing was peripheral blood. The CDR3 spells CASRRGGVAYEQYF. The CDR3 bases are TGTGCCAGCAGACGTGGCGGGGTGGCCTACGAGCAGTACTTC.